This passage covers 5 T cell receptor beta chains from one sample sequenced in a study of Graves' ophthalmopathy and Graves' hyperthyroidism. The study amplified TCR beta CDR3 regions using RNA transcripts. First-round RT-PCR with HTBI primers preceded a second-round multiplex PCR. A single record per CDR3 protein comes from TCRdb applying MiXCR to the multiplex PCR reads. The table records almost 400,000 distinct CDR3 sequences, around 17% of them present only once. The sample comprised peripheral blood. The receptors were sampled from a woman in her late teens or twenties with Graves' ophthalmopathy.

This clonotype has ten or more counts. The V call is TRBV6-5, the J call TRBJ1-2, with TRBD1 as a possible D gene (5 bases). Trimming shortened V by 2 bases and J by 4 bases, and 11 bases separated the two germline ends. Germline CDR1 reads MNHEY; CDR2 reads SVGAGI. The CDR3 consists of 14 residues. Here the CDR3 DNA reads TGTGCCAGCAGTTACGGGGGGGAGAGCTATGGCTACACCTTC. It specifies CASSYGGESYGYTF.

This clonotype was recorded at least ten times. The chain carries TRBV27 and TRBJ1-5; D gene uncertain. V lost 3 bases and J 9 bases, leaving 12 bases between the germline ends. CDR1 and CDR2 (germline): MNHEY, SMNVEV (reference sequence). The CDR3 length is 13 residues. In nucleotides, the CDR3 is TGTGCCAGCAGTTTGGGCAGTTATCGGCCCCAGCATTTT. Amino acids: CASSLGSYRPQHF.

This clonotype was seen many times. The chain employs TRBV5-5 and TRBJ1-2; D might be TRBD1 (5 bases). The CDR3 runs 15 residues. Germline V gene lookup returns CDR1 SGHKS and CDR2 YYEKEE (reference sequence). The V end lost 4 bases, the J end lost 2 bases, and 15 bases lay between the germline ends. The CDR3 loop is CASSRPGTENYGYTF. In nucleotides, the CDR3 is TGTGCCAGCAGCCGTCCCGGGACCGAAAACTATGGCTACACCTTC.

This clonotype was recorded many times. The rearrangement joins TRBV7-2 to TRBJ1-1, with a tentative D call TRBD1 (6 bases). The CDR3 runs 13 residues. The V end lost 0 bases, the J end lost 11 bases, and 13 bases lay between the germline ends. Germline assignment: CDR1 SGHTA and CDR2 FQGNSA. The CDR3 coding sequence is TGTGCCAGCAGCTTAGCGACGCCGGGGGCCGCTTTCTTT. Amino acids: CASSLATPGAAFF.

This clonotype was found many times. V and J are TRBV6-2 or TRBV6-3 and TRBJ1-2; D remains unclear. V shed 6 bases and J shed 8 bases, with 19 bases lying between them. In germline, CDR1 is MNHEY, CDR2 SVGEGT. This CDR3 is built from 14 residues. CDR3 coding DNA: TGTGCCAGCAGGAGGACGAAGCTGCCTCTAGGCTACACCTTC. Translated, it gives CASRRTKLPLGYTF.